The 30 T cell receptor beta chains listed next were all sequenced from one sample in a study of shared clonotypes between healthy human individuals. Here immunoSEQ multiplex PCR was the method, and the copy in TCRdb shows in-frame clones only, minus some. The data hold roughly 500,000 clones, with about 96% observed a single time. Sequencing used naive CD4+ T cells sorted from blood. Subset here: CD45RA+ positively selected. All receptors come from a woman in her 30s in good health.

This sequence joins TRBV7-6 and TRBJ2-1, with 11 bases that match TRBD2. With 3 bases clipped from V and 6 bases from J, the junction kept 4 bases outside the gene matches. The CDR3 runs 15 residues. The germline gives CDR1 SGHVS, CDR2 FNYEAQ. DNA for the CDR3: TGTGCCAGCAGCTTCGGGACTAGCGGACTCAATGAGCAGTTCTTC. Its protein is CASSFGTSGLNEQFF.

The chain joins TRBV29-1 to TRBJ2-7, with 7 bases aligning to TRBD2. Losses at the gene ends were 7 bases for V and 3 bases for J; bases not matched to a gene: 6. CDR1 is SQVTM, CDR2 ANQGSEA, per germline. The CDR3 is 12 amino acids. CDR3 sequence (DNA): TGCAGCGGCTGGGGAGGGGACTACGAGCAGTACTTC. This translates into CSGWGGDYEQYF.

The J gene is TRBJ2-7, the V gene TRBV28; D remains ambiguous. V lost 5 bases and J lost 6, with 8 bases in between. CDR1 is MDHEN, CDR2 SYDVKM, per germline. The CDR3 extends over 11 amino acids. The CDR3: CASSLITEQYF. In DNA form, the CDR3 reads TGTGCCAGCAGTCTTATTACCGAGCAGTACTTC.

The rearrangement uses TRBV6-1 and TRBJ1-2, with D maybe TRBD1 (5 bases). V lost 4 bases and J lost 8, with 20 bases in between. This CDR3 contains 15 residues. Germline assignment: CDR1 MNHNS and CDR2 SASEGT. The CDR3 reads CASSASQVTGGGYTF. For the CDR3, the DNA is TGTGCCAGCAGTGCCTCACAGGTCACTGGAGGGGGCTACACCTTC.

The CDR3 reads CASSLKVSGNTIYF. The CDR3 bases are TGTGCCAGCAGTTTAAAAGTCTCTGGAAACACCATATATTTT. The V call is TRBV27, the J call TRBJ1-3; no clear D. The V gene lost 2 bases and the J gene lost 0 bases, with 5 bases spanning the gap. Germline V gene lookup returns CDR1 MNHEY and CDR2 SMNVEV (reference sequence). The CDR3 loop spans 14 amino acids.

The chain links TRBV4-1 to TRBJ1-3, with TRBD1 matching 11 bases. V dropped 1 base and J dropped 4; count of bases not matched to a gene: 6. This CDR3 has 17 residues. Germline CDR1 reads MGHRA; CDR2 reads YSYEKL. The CDR3 coding sequence is TGCGCCAGCAGCCAAGGAAGGACAGGGGGCTCCGGAAACACCATATATTTT. Translation: CASSQGRTGGSGNTIYF.

The chain carries TRBV28 and TRBJ2-1; no definite D call. Germline V lookup: CDR1 MDHEN, CDR2 SYDVKM. The CDR3 is made up of 15 amino acids. V was cut by 7 bases and J by 2 bases, with 15 bases left in between. The CDR3 spells CASIWELGAYNEQFF. The CDR3 nucleotides are TGTGCCAGCATCTGGGAACTTGGGGCCTACAATGAGCAGTTCTTC.

This chain uses TRBV5-1 with TRBJ2-7; 7 positions agree with TRBD2. Germline values: CDR1 SGHRS, CDR2 YFSETQ. The CDR3 is 15 amino acids. J was trimmed by 3 bases and V by 0 bases; bases with no gene match: 6. DNA of the CDR3: TGCGCCAGCAGCTTGGACCCGGGAGGAGGCTACGAGCAGTACTTC. As protein: CASSLDPGGGYEQYF.

The chain couples TRBV28 to TRBJ2-7; maybe TRBD2 (6 bases). The CDR3 consists of 11 residues. Trimming removed 7 bases from V and 3 bases from J, with 7 bases in between. Germline assignment: CDR1 MDHEN and CDR2 SYDVKM. CDR3 DNA sequence: TGTGCCAGCATGCGGGGCTACGAGCAGTACTTC. This translates into CASMRGYEQYF.

In its sample, this clone was seen once. The CDR3 region has the DNA TGTGCCAGCTCACCGACAGGGGGCGCGGATCAGCCCCAGCATTTT. Amino acids: CASSPTGGADQPQHF. This rearrangement joins TRBV18 to TRBJ1-5, with TRBD1 identical over 10 bases. The CDR3 runs to 15 residues. The germline V gene has CDR1 KGHSH and CDR2 LQKENI. V was clipped by 3 bases and J by 5 bases; unmatched bases: 4.

J is TRBJ2-7 and V is TRBV18, with 7 bases that match TRBD1. CDR3 length: 14 residues. From germline, CDR1 is KGHSH and CDR2 LQKENI. The ends lost 0 bases at V and 7 bases at J; junction bases unmatched: 6. For the CDR3, the DNA is TGTGCCAGCTCACCACCGCTGACAGGGTTGGAGCAGTACTTC. It specifies CASSPPLTGLEQYF.

The rearrangement links TRBV5-6 to TRBJ1-4; a possible D gene is TRBD1 (5 bases). The CDR3 contains 15 residues. Trimming cost V 4 bases and J 0 bases, with 10 bases left between them. Germline V gene lookup returns CDR1 SGHDT and CDR2 YYEEEE. Here the CDR3 DNA reads TGTGCCAGCAGCGCGGCGGGGCCAACTAATGAAAAACTGTTTTTT. Translated: CASSAAGPTNEKLFF.

The chain combines TRBV28 with TRBJ2-4; 7 bases map to TRBD1. J lost 5 bases, V lost 5 bases, and 12 bases had no gene match. Germline V lookup: CDR1 MDHEN, CDR2 SYDVKM. The CDR3 spans 16 residues. The CDR3 DNA reads TGTGCCAGCAGTCTCCCTGGGACAGCCAGCCAAAACATTCAGTACTTC. Encoded protein: CASSLPGTASQNIQYF.

The rearrangement uses TRBV18 and TRBJ2-5, with a weak D call TRBD2 (5 bases). CDR3 size: 14 residues. CDR1 is KGHSH, CDR2 LQKENI, per germline. V was trimmed by 3 bases and J by 7 bases, leaving 15 bases between them. CDR3 DNA sequence: TGTGCCAGCTCACCCCCTATGGGCGCGGGGACCCAGTACTTC. Its translation: CASSPPMGAGTQYF.

Remarks on this clone: Mismatch with germline at one junction end may stem from a read error. The rearrangement uses TRBV15 and TRBJ2-7; D remains unclear. The CDR3 consists of 13 residues. CDR1 is LNHNV, CDR2 YYDKDF, per germline (reference sequence). This CDR3 is CATRRDGSYEQYF. For the CDR3, the DNA is TGTGCCACCAGGAGAGATGGCAGCTACGAGCAGTACTTC.

J is TRBJ2-7 and V is TRBV2; possible D gene TRBD1, 6 bases. V was clipped by 7 bases and J by 6 bases, with 16 bases between them. CDR3 length: 13 residues. Germline-derived CDR1 and CDR2 are SNHLY and FYNNEI. The CDR3 DNA follows: TGTGCCAGCAAGAAAGAGGGGGACACCGAGCAGTACTTC. Protein sequence: CASKKEGDTEQYF. The complete variable domain, with remaining parts taken from reference TRBV2 and TRBJ2-7, reads EPEVTQTPSHQVTQMGQEVILRCVPISNHLYFYWYRQILGQKVEFLVSFYNNEISEKSEIFDDQFSVERPDGSNFTLKIRSTKLEDSAMYFCASKKEGDTEQYFGPGTRLTVT.

A single count supports this clone. The chain uses TRBV6-1 and TRBJ2-7; no clear D. The CDR3 has 15 residues. V was cut by 4 bases and J by 0 bases, with 13 bases left in between. Germline CDR1 MNHNS, CDR2 SASEGT. CDR3 loop: CASSGAPQVSYEQYF. CDR3 DNA sequence: TGTGCCAGCAGTGGGGCTCCACAAGTCTCCTACGAGCAGTACTTC.

CDR3 DNA: TGCGCCAGCAGCTTGGGAGGCTGGAACACTGAAGCTTTCTTT. Its translation is CASSLGGWNTEAFF. The chain employs TRBV5-1 and TRBJ1-1; no clear D. The V and J ends lost 0 bases and 1 base respectively, with 7 bases between them. Germline V lookup: CDR1 SGHRS, CDR2 YFSETQ. The CDR3 extends over 14 amino acids.

The chain has TRBV28 and TRBJ1-5; possible D gene TRBD1, 5 bases. V lost 6 bases, J lost 5 bases, and 17 bases lay in between. This CDR3 has 15 residues. Germline CDR1 is MDHEN and CDR2 is SYDVKM. The CDR3 DNA follows: TGTGCCAGCAGGCAAGAGGGACGGATCTATCAGCCCCAGCATTTT. The encoded protein is CASRQEGRIYQPQHF.

This clone was seen only once. The chain joins TRBV28 to TRBJ1-1; weak D call: TRBD1 (5 bases). Trimming stripped 6 bases from V and 0 bases from J, with 11 bases between. The CDR3 totals 14 residues. Germline lookup yields CDR1 MDHEN and CDR2 SYDVKM. CDR3: CASRLGTVNTEAFF. The CDR3, as DNA: TGTGCCAGCAGACTAGGGACGGTGAACACTGAAGCTTTCTTT.

The chain couples TRBV5-1 to TRBJ2-1; the D gene is possibly TRBD2 (5 bases). CDR1 and CDR2 (germline): SGHRS, YFSETQ. This CDR3 is 14 amino acids long. V gave up 4 bases and J gave up 4 bases, with 12 bases separating them. The CDR3 spells CASSEGGEYNEQFF. In nucleotides, the CDR3 is TGCGCCAGCAGCGAAGGTGGGGAGTACAATGAGCAGTTCTTC.

This clone was found once. Additional DNA sequences in this sample encode the identical CDR3. The chain is built from TRBV9 and TRBJ2-3; D gene uncertain. Germline loops: CDR1 SGDLS, CDR2 YYNGEE. This CDR3 region has 13 residues. Trimming cost V 3 bases and J 2 bases, with 7 bases left between them. The CDR3 sequence is CASSGTSTDTQYF. CDR3 nucleotide sequence: TGTGCCAGCAGCGGCACCTCCACAGATACGCAGTATTTT.

This sequence joins TRBV19 and TRBJ2-1, with unresolved D. CDR1 is LNHDA, CDR2 SQIVND, per germline (reference sequence). Trimming removed 4 bases at V and 4 bases at J, with 14 bases between. The CDR3 is made up of 15 amino acids. The CDR3 is CASSKDSLDYNEQFF. CDR3 DNA sequence: TGTGCCAGTAGTAAAGACTCCCTGGATTACAATGAGCAGTTCTTC. The full variable domain, in which reference TRBV19 and TRBJ2-1 provide the parts outside the CDR3, is DGGITQSPKYLFRKEGQNVTLSCEQNLNHDAMYWYRQDPGQGLRLIYYSQIVNDFQKGDIAEGYSVSREKKESFPLTVTSAQKNPTAFYLCASSKDSLDYNEQFFGPGTRLTVL.

The J gene is TRBJ2-5, the V gene TRBV14, with D unclear. The end of the DNA fits TRBJ2-7 better, so the J call may be wrong. The CDR3 runs 14 residues. Germline CDR1 SGHDN, CDR2 FVKESK. CDR3 loop: CASSRAWTSYEQYF. The CDR3 bases are TGTGCCAGCAGCCGGGCCTGGACCTCCTACGAGCAGTACTTC.

The V and J genes are TRBV28 and TRBJ2-7; TRBD1 agrees at 9 bases. Germline V CDR1 and CDR2: MDHEN, SYDVKM. Losses at the gene ends were 6 bases for V and 5 bases for J; bases not matched to a gene: 8. There are 14 residues in the CDR3. The CDR3 nucleotides are TGTGCCAGCAGGCCGGGGGACAGGGTCCACGAGCAGTACTTC. This codes for CASRPGDRVHEQYF.

This chain joins TRBV27 and TRBJ2-2; D uncertain. CDR1 and CDR2 from the germline V gene are MNHEY and SMNVEV (reference sequence). The CDR3 is 13 residues long. V lost 3 bases, J lost 4 bases, and 6 bases lay in between. In DNA, the CDR3 is TGTGCCAGCAGTTTTGTGAGCACCGGGGAGCTGTTTTTT. It specifies CASSFVSTGELFF.

This chain joins TRBV9 and TRBJ2-2; D is perhaps TRBD2 (5 bases). V lost 1 base and J lost 6, with 13 bases in between. This CDR3 has 15 amino acids. Germline lookup yields CDR1 SGDLS and CDR2 YYNGEE. CDR3 nucleotide sequence: TGTGCCAGCAGCGTAACTTGGGAGTCCCCCGGGGAGCTGTTTTTT. Translated: CASSVTWESPGELFF.

CDR3 in DNA: TGTGCCAGCAGTCCACGGACTAGCGGGTGGGGAAATGAGCAGTTCTTC. Its protein is CASSPRTSGWGNEQFF. The genes are TRBV27 and TRBJ2-1; TRBD2 matches at 11 bases. V was pared by 5 bases and J by 7 bases, with 10 bases of the junction left unmatched. The CDR3 is 16 amino acids. Germline lookup yields CDR1 MNHEY and CDR2 SMNVEV (reference sequence).

The CDR3 sequence: CSVEGLAGGPVVDTQYF. As DNA, the CDR3 is TGCAGCGTTGAGGGCCTAGCGGGAGGGCCTGTGGTAGATACGCAGTATTTT. The chain uses TRBV29-1 and TRBJ2-3, with TRBD2 matching over 12 bases. The CDR3 is 17 residues long. Germline trimming cut 3 bases from V and 5 bases from J; bases unmatched to any gene: 12. CDR1 SQVTM and CDR2 ANQGSEA come from the germline V gene.

The V call is TRBV6-5, the J call TRBJ1-2, with 7 positions matching TRBD1. CDR1 is MNHEY, CDR2 SVGAGI, per germline. CDR3 length equals 13 residues. J was trimmed by 7 bases and V by 3 bases; bases with no gene match: 5. The CDR3 region is CASSYRQGPGYTF. For the CDR3, the DNA is TGTGCCAGCAGTTATAGACAGGGTCCTGGCTACACCTTC.